These 9 T cell receptor beta chains share one sample of origin, sequenced in a study of siplizumab effects on memory and regulatory T cells. The repertoire was sequenced with immunoSEQ multiplex PCR; TCRdb's copy has only in-frame clones and lacks some. The profile shows over 70,000 clones, roughly 94% of them singletons. The sequenced sample consisted of CD8+ T cells sorted from blood. These receptors came from a human donor in good health.

This chain uses TRBV6-1 with TRBJ2-3; 9 bases are a match to TRBD1. This CDR3 contains 15 residues. V lost 1 base to trimming and J lost 1 base; unmatched junction nucleotides: 0. Per germline, CDR1 MNHNS and CDR2 SASEGT. The CDR3 bases are TGTGCCAGCAGTGAAGGGACAGGGGGCACAGATACGCAGTATTTT. Its protein product is CASSEGTGGTDTQYF.

The genes are TRBV19 and TRBJ2-7, with a weak D call TRBD1 (6 bases). The germline gives CDR1 LNHDA, CDR2 SQIVND (reference sequence). Trimming left V 6 bases short and J 5 bases short, with 17 bases between. This CDR3 has 14 amino acids. DNA of the CDR3: TGTGCCAGTAGCCTCGGGGCCAGGGGCAACGAGCAGTACTTC. This sequence encodes CASSLGARGNEQYF.

The chain joins TRBV19 to TRBJ1-2, with 7 bases identical to TRBD1. J gave up 4 bases and V 3 bases, and 8 bases lay outside the gene matches. The CDR3 is 15 residues long. Germline-derived CDR1 and CDR2 are LNHDA and SQIVND (reference sequence). The chain's CDR3 is CASSIPRDSFYGYTF. DNA for the CDR3: TGTGCCAGTAGTATCCCCCGGGACAGTTTCTATGGCTACACCTTC.

The chain combines TRBV6-1 with TRBJ2-7, with 9 bases fitting TRBD2. CDR3 size: 15 residues. V was pared by 2 bases and J by 2 bases, with 4 bases of the junction left unmatched. Germline V gives CDR1 MNHNS, CDR2 SASEGT. The CDR3 nucleotides are TGTGCCAGCAGTGAAATCGGCGGGAGGGCCTACGAGCAGTACTTC. It codes for CASSEIGGRAYEQYF.

The chain is built from TRBV2 and TRBJ2-4; 7 nucleotides line up with TRBD2. Germline-derived CDR1 and CDR2 are SNHLY and FYNNEI. V was clipped by 3 bases and J by 7 bases; unmatched bases: 3. This CDR3 has 13 amino acids. The CDR3 is CASSETSLNIQYF. The CDR3 coding sequence is TGTGCCAGCAGTGAGACTAGCTTGAACATTCAGTACTTC.

As DNA, the CDR3 is TGTGCCAGCAGTTTAAGGTCGGCAGGGCGGTATGGCTACACCTTC. The encoded protein is CASSLRSAGRYGYTF. The J gene is TRBJ1-2, the V gene TRBV27, with D perhaps matching TRBD1 (5 bases). V was clipped by 2 bases and J by 5 bases, with 15 bases between them. Germline V gives CDR1 MNHEY, CDR2 SMNVEV (reference sequence). This CDR3 is built from 15 residues.

This rearrangement joins TRBV7-9 to TRBJ2-5, with D possibly TRBD2 on 6 matching bases. V lost 4 bases and J lost 2, with 17 bases in between. The germline V gene has CDR1 SEHNR and CDR2 FQNEAQ (reference sequence). CDR3 length: 16 amino acids. CDR3 sequence: CASSSPGTQAQETQYF. CDR3 coding DNA: TGTGCCAGCAGCTCGCCCGGGACTCAAGCACAAGAGACCCAGTACTTC.

This chain connects TRBV29-1 to TRBJ2-7, with D uncertain. The CDR3 runs 11 residues. V lost 4 bases, J lost 6 bases, and 10 bases lay in between. Germline V CDR1 and CDR2: SQVTM, ANQGSEA. CDR3 loop: CSVVSRFEQYF. DNA of the CDR3: TGCAGCGTTGTGAGCCGATTCGAGCAGTACTTC.

V gene TRBV25-1 combines with J gene TRBJ1-1; the match to TRBD1 covers 7 bases. CDR1 is MGHDK and CDR2 is SYGVNS in the germline V gene. This CDR3 is 14 amino acids long. CDR3 nucleotides: TGTGCGACCAGGGAGACAGGGATGAACACTGAAGCTTTCTTT. Translated: CATRETGMNTEAFF.